The 19 T cell receptor beta chains listed next were all sequenced from one sample in a study of shared clonotypes between healthy human individuals. Measured with immunoSEQ multiplex PCR; TCRdb has only the in-frame clones, and not every one. The sample lists a few million clones; approximately 93% were seen once. The sample taken for sequencing was naive CD4+ T cells from PBMCs. Subset denoted: CD45RA+ positively selected. These receptor sequences come from a man aged 18 to 30 in good health. Some clones in this sample may be carry-over from other donors' samples.

The chain carries TRBV27 and TRBJ2-3; D gene unclear. The germline gives CDR1 MNHEY, CDR2 SMNVEV (reference sequence). The CDR3 has 13 amino acids. Trimming removed 6 bases from V and 1 base from J, with 8 bases in between. CDR3 in DNA: TGTGCCAGCAGCCGGGCACGCACAGATACGCAGTATTTT. Translating gives CASSRARTDTQYF.

The count of this clone is one. The same CDR3 also results from other DNA sequences found in this sample. The V and J genes are TRBV15 and TRBJ2-3; D remains unclear. CDR1 is LNHNV, CDR2 YYDKDF, per germline (reference sequence). The V gene lost 1 base and the J gene lost 1 base, with 6 bases spanning the gap. The CDR3 length is 14 residues. CDR3 sequence: CATSRVGGTDTQYF. The CDR3 nucleotides are TGTGCCACCAGCAGAGTTGGGGGCACAGATACGCAGTATTTT.

This chain connects TRBV28 to TRBJ1-2; tentative D call: TRBD1 (5 bases). Germline V gene sequence: CDR1 MDHEN, CDR2 SYDVKM. Trimming took 7 bases from V and 4 from J, leaving 13 bases between them. CDR3 length: 13 residues. As DNA, the CDR3 is TGTGCCAGCACAGGGAGTCCGTCCTATGGCTACACCTTC. Amino acid sequence: CASTGSPSYGYTF.

This chain joins TRBV19 and TRBJ1-5; D may be TRBD1 (5 bases). Germline V gives CDR1 LNHDA, CDR2 SQIVND (reference sequence). The CDR3 totals 16 residues. V lost 4 bases, J lost 5 bases, and 18 bases lay in between. The CDR3 spells CASSRRVREYYQPQHF. CDR3 bases: TGTGCCAGTAGTAGGAGGGTCAGGGAGTATTATCAGCCCCAGCATTTT.

The chain employs TRBV6-1 and TRBJ2-7; the match to TRBD1 covers 9 bases. The CDR3 is 14 residues long. The V segment lost 8 bases and the J segment 4 bases; nucleotides outside the gene matches: 9. The germline CDR1 and CDR2 sequences are MNHNS and SASEGT. The CDR3 DNA reads TGTGCCAGCGCTCGACAGGGGGGGATATACGAGCAGTACTTC. It translates to CASARQGGIYEQYF.

The chain links TRBV2 to TRBJ2-1; the match to TRBD2 covers 7 bases. The V and J ends lost 7 bases and 0 bases, in that order; junction bases with no gene match: 3. CDR3 length equals 14 residues. Per germline, CDR1 SNHLY and CDR2 FYNNEI. The CDR3 nucleotides read TGTGCCAGCACAGGCGGGAGCTCCTACAATGAGCAGTTCTTC. Translation: CASTGGSSYNEQFF.

The rearrangement joins TRBV4-2 to TRBJ2-3; TRBD1 agrees at 10 bases. The germline gives CDR1 LGHNA, CDR2 YNFKEQ. The CDR3 is 17 amino acids. Trimming cost V 4 bases and J 1 base; bases outside gene matches: 8. CDR3: CASSRLDRGPGTDTQYF. CDR3 nucleotides: TGTGCCAGCAGCCGCCTAGACAGGGGGCCAGGCACAGATACGCAGTATTTT.

This clone has more than one count but fewer than ten. The rearrangement joins TRBV4-1 to TRBJ1-5; D is uncertain. V lost 1 base, J lost 5 bases, and 9 bases lay in between. The CDR3 is 14 amino acids. Per germline, CDR1 MGHRA and CDR2 YSYEKL. The CDR3, as DNA: TGCGCCAGCAGCCAAGTATCTGGGGATCAGCCCCAGCATTTT. Protein: CASSQVSGDQPQHF.

This rearrangement joins TRBV7-2 to TRBJ2-7; possible D gene TRBD1, 6 bases. The germline CDR1 and CDR2 sequences are SGHTA and FQGNSA. The CDR3 runs 14 residues. The ends were cut back, 8 bases at V and 7 bases at J, with 21 bases in the middle. CDR3 nucleotides: TGTGCCAGCGGGGCCAGTACAGGGCTGCGGGAGCAGTACTTC. This translates into CASGASTGLREQYF.

The chain carries TRBV29-1 and TRBJ2-1, with 12 nucleotides matching TRBD2. Trimming at V came to 6 bases and at J to 8 bases, leaving 11 bases not matched to a gene. The CDR3 has 15 residues. Germline CDR1 is SQVTM and CDR2 is ANQGSEA. The CDR3 loop reads CSVYQLLAGGDEQFF. The CDR3 coding sequence is TGCAGCGTCTACCAACTCCTAGCGGGAGGGGATGAGCAGTTCTTC.

The V call is TRBV7-3, the J call TRBJ1-3; 7 bases agree with TRBD1. In germline, CDR1 is SGHTA, CDR2 FQGTGA. Unmatched junction bases numbered 10, after V lost 6 bases and J lost 2 bases. This CDR3 is built from 16 residues. The CDR3 DNA reads as TGTGCCAGCAGTCCAAGCAGGCAGGGGGCTGGAAACACCATATATTTT. It codes for CASSPSRQGAGNTIYF.

The gene calls are TRBV19 and TRBJ1-2; D is uncertain. The V end was cut by 10 bases, the J end by 6 bases, with 15 bases between. In germline, CDR1 is LNHDA, CDR2 SQIVND (reference sequence). CDR3 length: 12 amino acids. The CDR3 bases are TGTGCCACCAGCAGTAATCTACATGGCTACACCTTC. It translates to CATSSNLHGYTF.

This clone has only a few counts. The chain couples TRBV10-3 to TRBJ1-1; no clear D. From germline, CDR1 is ENHRY and CDR2 SYGVKD. This CDR3 region has 13 residues. V was trimmed by 3 bases and J by 10 bases, leaving 15 bases between them. The CDR3 here is CAISDSREYGAFF. Here the CDR3 DNA reads TGTGCCATCAGTGATTCGCGGGAATACGGAGCTTTCTTT.

This clone has a single count. The chain recombines TRBV7-9 with TRBJ2-5; 16 bases agree with TRBD2. The length of the CDR3 is 18 residues. In germline, CDR1 is SEHNR, CDR2 FQNEAQ (reference sequence). Losses at the gene ends were 2 bases for V and 5 bases for J; bases not matched to a gene: 8. CDR3 nucleotide sequence: TGTGCCAGCAGCTTAATGGGACTAGCGGGAGGGTACGAGGAGACCCAGTACTTC. Amino acid sequence: CASSLMGLAGGYEETQYF.

As regards this clone: Different DNA sequences within this sample yield the same CDR3. This chain links TRBV5-1 with TRBJ2-1; no reliable D call. V lost 0 bases and J lost 0, with 7 bases in between. The CDR3 covers 15 residues. Germline-derived CDR1 and CDR2 are SGHRS and YFSETQ. The CDR3 reads CASSLEVGSYNEQFF. The CDR3 coding sequence is TGCGCCAGCAGCTTGGAAGTTGGCTCCTACAATGAGCAGTTCTTC.

The sample holds a few counts of this clone. The chain employs TRBV7-9 and TRBJ1-5, with D possibly TRBD1 on 5 matching bases. CDR1 is SEHNR, CDR2 FQNEAQ, per germline (reference sequence). The V end lost 5 bases, the J end lost 7 bases, and 24 bases lay between the germline ends. The CDR3 totals 17 residues. In nucleotides, the CDR3 is TGTGCCAGCAGCGACCCCTTTCAGGGACTGTGGGGACAGCCCCAGCATTTT. Translated: CASSDPFQGLWGQPQHF.

The J gene is TRBJ2-1, the V gene TRBV6-6; 15 bases match TRBD2. The CDR3 extends over 16 amino acids. Germline CDR1 reads MNHNY; CDR2 reads SVGAGI (reference sequence). Trimming at V came to 3 bases and at J to 6 bases, leaving 3 bases not matched to a gene. Here the CDR3 reads CASSYRGLAGGNEQFF. In nucleotides, the CDR3 is TGTGCCAGCAGTTATAGGGGACTAGCGGGAGGCAATGAGCAGTTCTTC.

With regard to this clone: This specimen includes other DNA sequences encoding the same CDR3. The V gene is TRBV29-1, the J gene TRBJ1-1; TRBD1 matches at 9 bases. Germline values: CDR1 SQVTM, CDR2 ANQGSEA. Unmatched junction bases numbered 4, after V lost 6 bases and J lost 8 bases. CDR3 length equals 11 residues. CDR3 DNA sequence: TGCAGCGTCGAGGGGACAGGGGAAGCTTTCTTT. Residues: CSVEGTGEAFF.

CDR3 nucleotides: TGTGCCAGCAGCCGCCGGAGGAGCGGGATGATCGGGGAGCTGTTTTTT. Amino acid sequence: CASSRRRSGMIGELFF. The V gene is TRBV7-3, the J gene TRBJ2-2; 7 positions agree with TRBD2. V shed 5 bases, J shed 7 bases, and the junction held 13 bases outside the gene matches. The CDR3 is 16 residues long. Germline assignment: CDR1 SGHTA and CDR2 FQGTGA.